The clone carrying this TCR beta chain was recorded only once. These data belong to a study of shared clonotypes between healthy human individuals. The wider study: Plates per donor: three CD4 naive, three CD4 memory, two CD8 naive, one CD8 memory.

The data were produced by immunoSEQ multiplex PCR, yet TCRdb's version contains in-frame clones alone and is incomplete. This sample carries hundreds of thousands of clones, 95% to 97% of them seen once, and the ten largest clones take 0.095% to 0.13%. It was CD45RO-negative cells, positively selected for CCR7, that made up naive CD8 cells, with terminally differentiated effector memory CD45RA+ cells excluded. The length of the CDR3 is 15 residues. Germline assignment: CDR1 SGHAT and CDR2 FQDESV (reference sequence). The germline V and J ends were trimmed by 1 base and 3 bases, with 11 bases remaining between them.

Sequencing used naive CD8+ T cells sorted from blood. The chain couples TRBV11-1 to TRBJ2-3; perhaps TRBD1 as D (6 bases). The receptor was isolated from a young woman in good health. In DNA, the CDR3 is TGTGCCAGCAGCTTAGATTGGGGGCGGACAGATACGCAGTATTTT. It encodes CASSLDWGRTDTQYF.